This TCR beta chain was obtained from a study of cytomegalovirus exposure and HLA in healthy donors. Study in general: Per a later analysis, the 666 first-cohort and fewer than 150 validation repertoires shared one platform. Study-level findings and limits: In vitro confirmation showed three CMV-associated chains to be CMV antigen specific. Researchers counted around 170 TCR beta chains as cytomegalovirus-associated.

Produced via immunoSEQ multiplex PCR; TCRdb's table is partial and in-frame only. The sample lists about 130,000 clones, roughly 79% occurring once. Details on this clone: Its antigen is unidentified.

The CDR3 is 15 residues long. This TCR came from a young man in good health and CMV-seropositive. The sequencing sample was made of PBMCs. J is TRBJ1-1 and V is TRBV12-2; TRBD1 is taken as the D call from the table, unchecked against the DNA. TRBV12-2 is a listed pseudogene. The CDR3 loop is CASRLQVEWNTEAFF. CDR3 DNA: TGTGCAAGTCGCTTACAGGTTGAGTGGAACACTGAAGCTTTCTTT.